This is a list of T cell receptor beta chains from one sample in a study of cytomegalovirus exposure and HLA in healthy donors. Sequenced by immunoSEQ multiplex PCR; TCRdb stores in-frame clones only, minus some. The table includes 150,000 or so clones, approximately 80% detected once. Sequenced: PBMCs. The receptors stem from a man aged 50 or older in good health and CMV-seronegative. Both conserved end residues are part of each CDR3. The D gene is left open where the match is weak. Size is omitted from some rows. Given values are once, few, many or a class for expanded clones.

clone_size	v_call	d_call	j_call	cdr3_aa	cdr3_nt
-	TRBV7-8	-	TRBJ1-2	CASTTLSGGVWGYTF	TGTGCCAGCACCACGCTCTCGGGGGGGGTTTGGGGCTACACCTTC
-	TRBV28	-	TRBJ2-6	CASSRSRSGANVLTF	TGTGCCAGCAGCCGCTCCAGGTCTGGGGCCAACGTCCTGACTTTC
once	TRBV5-4	TRBD1	TRBJ2-7	CASSLVSGGRNEQYF	TGTGCCAGCAGCTTGGTGTCAGGGGGCCGCAACGAGCAGTACTTC
few	TRBV2	-	TRBJ2-2	CASRATGLRNTGELFF	TGTGCCAGCAGGGCAACAGGGCTTCGGAACACCGGGGAGCTGTTTTTT
-	TRBV6-4	TRBD2	TRBJ2-1	CASSDQGTSSYNEQFF	TGTGCCAGCAGTGATCAAGGGACTAGCTCCTACAATGAGCAGTTCTTC
-	TRBV7-6	TRBD2	TRBJ2-7	CASSLTSGSEQYF	TGTGCCAGCAGCTTAACTAGCGGGAGTGAGCAGTACTTC
few	TRBV4-2	-	TRBJ2-5	CASSQEARGRETQYF	TGTGCCAGCAGCCAAGAGGCCAGGGGAAGGGAGACCCAGTACTTC
-	TRBV27	-	TRBJ2-2	CASRRQVGNTGELFF	TGTGCCAGCCGTCGACAGGTCGGGAACACCGGGGAGCTGTTTTTT
-	TRBV4-2	-	TRBJ1-2	CASSQELKGANYGYTF	TGTGCCAGCAGCCAAGAGTTGAAGGGGGCTAACTATGGCTACACCTTC
-	TRBV6-1	TRBD1	TRBJ1-5	CASTRGNNDQPQHF	TGTGCCAGCACCAGGGGGAACAACGATCAGCCCCAGCATTTT
-	TRBV15	TRBD1	TRBJ1-5	CATSRGTGDNQPQHF	TGTGCCACCAGCAGAGGGACAGGGGACAATCAGCCCCAGCATTTT
-	TRBV7-9	-	TRBJ1-6	CASSFSGGRDNSPLHF	TGTGCCAGCAGCTTTAGCGGGGGACGAGATAATTCACCCCTCCACTTT
-	TRBV7-3	TRBD2	TRBJ2-7	CASSSTSGWTYEQYF	TGTGCCAGCAGCTCCACTAGCGGGTGGACCTACGAGCAGTACTTC
-	TRBV4-1	TRBD1	TRBJ1-1	CASSSTQGISEAFF	TGCGCCAGCAGCAGCACACAGGGGATCTCTGAAGCTTTCTTT
-	TRBV5-1	-	TRBJ1-1	CASSLERGARTEAFF	TGCGCCAGCAGCTTGGAGCGGGGGGCGAGGACTGAAGCTTTCTTT
once	TRBV7-9	TRBD1	TRBJ2-2	CASSVEYRGPGELLF	TGTGCCAGCAGCGTAGAATACAGGGGGCCCGGGGAGCTGCTTTTT
-	TRBV7-3	-	TRBJ2-3	CASSQGGGAQYF	TGTGCCAGCAGTCAAGGGGGAGGGGCTCAGTATTTT
-	TRBV10-3	-	TRBJ2-2	CAISESTAGELFF	TGTGCCATCAGTGAGTCGACTGCAGGGGAGCTGTTTTTT
-	TRBV7-6	TRBD1	TRBJ2-7	CASSSGTDGSYEQYF	TGTGCCAGCAGCTCGGGGACAGATGGATCCTACGAGCAGTACTTC
-	TRBV6-5	-	TRBJ1-1	CASSLKGKGTEAFF	TGTGCCAGCAGTTTAAAGGGGAAGGGCACTGAAGCTTTCTTT
-	TRBV18	-	TRBJ2-1	CASSPPSRPYNEQFF	TGTGCCAGCTCACCACCTAGCAGACCCTACAATGAGCAGTTCTTC
-	TRBV6-6	-	TRBJ1-3	CASSQDGTTGNTIYF	TGTGCCAGCAGTCAAGACGGGACAACTGGAAACACCATATATTTT
-	TRBV19	-	TRBJ1-2	CASSRDFGSYGYTF	TGTGCCAGTAGCAGGGACTTTGGAAGCTATGGCTACACCTTC